Below are 9 T cell receptor beta chains sequenced from a single sample in a study of T cell responses to AZD1222 COVID-19 vaccine. Only in-frame clones appear in the TCRdb table, and some are missing; sequencing was by immunoSEQ multiplex PCR. Counted here are under 140,000 clones, about 85% occurring once; the ten biggest clones make up 2.5% to 3.5%. The sequencing used peripheral blood, collected on day 0 of AZD1222 vaccination. The receptors come from an adult in good health.

J is TRBJ2-7 and V is TRBV7-2, with D maybe TRBD1 (6 bases). This CDR3 is built from 15 residues. Trimming stripped 1 base from V and 1 base from J, with 11 bases between. CDR1 and CDR2 (germline): SGHTA, FQGNSA. DNA of the CDR3: TGTGCCAGCAGCTTAGTGGCAGGGGATTCCTACGAGCAGTACTTC. As protein: CASSLVAGDSYEQYF.

The V call is TRBV6-1, the J call TRBJ1-5; D not certain. Between the trimmed V and J ends, which lost 2 bases and 7 bases, there was a span of 9 bases. Per the germline V gene, CDR1 is MNHNS and CDR2 is SASEGT. The CDR3 length is 13 residues. The CDR3 here is CASSENFQQPQHF. The CDR3 bases are TGTGCCAGCAGTGAAAACTTTCAACAGCCCCAGCATTTT.

The chain employs TRBV10-3 and TRBJ2-7; D is undetermined. Germline loops: CDR1 ENHRY, CDR2 SYGVKD. V was pared by 2 bases and J by 3 bases, with 11 bases between. The CDR3 runs to 14 residues. This CDR3 reads CAISERQQDYEQYF. CDR3 sequence (DNA): TGTGCCATCAGTGAGCGTCAGCAGGACTACGAGCAGTACTTC.

The gene calls are TRBV9 and TRBJ1-1; no clear D. The CDR3 has 14 amino acids. Trimming took off 4 bases at V and 0 bases at J, with 10 bases between the two ends. CDR1 is SGDLS, CDR2 YYNGEE, per germline. CDR3 nucleotide sequence: TGTGCCAGCAGCCGGCTCGACTTGAACACTGAAGCTTTCTTT. It yields the protein CASSRLDLNTEAFF.

The chain joins TRBV11-2 to TRBJ2-7; maybe TRBD2 (5 bases). From germline, CDR1 is SGHAT and CDR2 FQNNGV. Trimming stripped 5 bases from V and 2 bases from J, with 16 bases between. The CDR3 covers 15 residues. CDR3 residues: CASSPMRVGPYEQYF. The CDR3 region has the DNA TGTGCCAGCAGCCCAATGCGGGTTGGGCCCTACGAGCAGTACTTC.

The genes are TRBV30 and TRBJ1-1; D ambiguous. V lost 0 bases to trimming and J lost 4 bases, with 9 bases between them. Germline CDR1 and CDR2: GTSNPN and SVGIG (reference sequence). The CDR3 length is 13 residues. The CDR3 DNA sequence: TGTGCCTGGAGTGTCGGGGTGTCCACTGAAGCTTTCTTT. Its protein is CAWSVGVSTEAFF.

The chain is built from TRBV18 and TRBJ2-7, with D uncertain. The V end was cut by 1 base, the J end by 0 bases, with 4 bases between. The CDR3 loop spans 13 amino acids. Per the germline V gene, CDR1 is KGHSH and CDR2 is LQKENI. The DNA for the CDR3 is TGTGCCAGCTCACCACAGAGCTCCTACGAGCAGTACTTC. This translates into CASSPQSSYEQYF.

This chain links TRBV6-6 with TRBJ2-1, with TRBD1 as a possible D gene (7 bases). Germline assignment: CDR1 MNHNY and CDR2 SVGAGI (reference sequence). Between the trimmed V and J ends, which lost 6 bases and 6 bases, there was a span of 12 bases. The CDR3 contains 13 residues. CDR3 in amino acids: CASRGGQFNEQFF. CDR3 coding DNA: TGTGCCAGCAGGGGGGGACAGTTCAATGAGCAGTTCTTC.

This clone was counted once. V gene TRBV19 combines with J gene TRBJ2-3; 7 bases fit TRBD2. The CDR3 length is 14 residues. The V segment lost 6 bases and the J segment 0 bases; nucleotides outside the gene matches: 3. Germline assignment: CDR1 LNHDA and CDR2 SQIVND (reference sequence). The CDR3 DNA is TGTGCCAGTAGGGGACTAACTAGCACAGATACGCAGTATTTT. Translation gives CASRGLTSTDTQYF.